This entry is about one T cell receptor (beta chain). The antigen is undetermined. Donors included only healthy HIV-negative adults lacking recent acute infections or vaccinations. The CDR3 contains 13 residues. In germline, CDR1 is SQVTM, CDR2 ANQGSEA. The ends lost 6 bases at V and 5 bases at J; junction bases unmatched: 4. The sample comes from a study of shared clonotypes between healthy human individuals. The study, taken as a whole, reports: Several donors showed sharing of around 5% of naive CD4 clonotypes. Depth was large, yet rarefaction showed that sorted-subset sequencing was incomplete.

Per the study methods: Filtering differed, since immunoSEQ gave only junction sequences and no quality scores. Libraries were prepared by immunoSEQ multiplex PCR; TCRdb keeps only in-frame clonotypes and omits some of them. V and J calls plus clone size are reproduced from that table; the DNA served to infer D and trimming. In the table there are about 680,000 clones, 72% of which are singletons. The TCR comes from a woman aged 25 to 39 in good health. The chain carries TRBV29-1 and TRBJ2-5; 12 nucleotides line up with TRBD2. Specimen: memory CD4+ T cells sorted from blood. The subset is: CD45RA-negative fraction. DNA of the CDR3: TGCAGCGTCTGGACTAGCGGGATTGAGACCCAGTACTTC. Encoded protein: CSVWTSGIETQYF.